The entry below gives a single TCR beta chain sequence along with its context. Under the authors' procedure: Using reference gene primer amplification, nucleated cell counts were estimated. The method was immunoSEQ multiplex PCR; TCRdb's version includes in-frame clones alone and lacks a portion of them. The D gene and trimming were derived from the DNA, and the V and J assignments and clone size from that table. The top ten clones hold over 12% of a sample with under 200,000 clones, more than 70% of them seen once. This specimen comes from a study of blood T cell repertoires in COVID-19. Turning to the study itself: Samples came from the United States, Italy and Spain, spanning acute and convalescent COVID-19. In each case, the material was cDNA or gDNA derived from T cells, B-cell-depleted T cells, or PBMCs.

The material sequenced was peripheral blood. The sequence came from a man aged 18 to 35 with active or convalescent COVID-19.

The CDR3 DNA reads TGCAGCGTTGGTAGGAGGCCCTTCTACAATGAGCAGTTCTTC. Amino acids: CSVGRRPFYNEQFF. The J gene is TRBJ2-1, the V gene TRBV29-1; D might be TRBD2 (5 bases). Trimming stripped 4 bases from V and 3 bases from J, with 13 bases between. Germline V gene lookup returns CDR1 SQVTM and CDR2 ANQGSEA. The CDR3 totals 14 residues.